The rows below give T cell receptor beta chains drawn from one sample of a study of shared clonotypes between healthy human individuals. This table comes from immunoSEQ multiplex PCR, and its TCRdb copy is limited to in-frame clones, with some not included. Seen here are approximately 2.3 million clones, approximately 93% observed once, and the top ten hold about 0.41%. The source material was naive CD4+ T cells from PBMCs. These receptors came from a young man in good health. Some clones in this sample may be carry-over from other donors' samples. Both conserved end residues are part of each CDR3. D genes are given only for firm matches. Size is omitted from some rows. Given values are once, few, many or a class for expanded clones.

>NA|TRBJ2-1|TRBV18|NA
CASSLSSASNEQFF
TGTGCCAGCTCACTTAGTTCCGCGAGCAATGAGCAGTTCTTC
>TRBD1|TRBJ2-7|TRBV18|NA
CASSRQGDSYEQYF
TGTGCCAGCTCACGGCAGGGGGATTCCTACGAGCAGTACTTC
>NA|TRBJ1-2|TRBV28|NA
CASSSGRTGYTF
TGTGCCAGCAGTTCAGGTCGAACTGGCTACACCTTC
>NA|TRBJ1-2|TRBV9|NA
CASSESPGWGYTF
TGTGCCAGCAGCGAGTCACCCGGCTGGGGCTACACCTTC
>NA|TRBJ2-1|TRBV5-1|NA
CASRPGLLSGEQFF
TGCGCCAGCAGGCCGGGACTCCTGTCTGGGGAGCAGTTCTTC
>NA|TRBJ1-6|TRBV10-1|NA
CASSEGARNSPLHF
TGCGCCAGCAGTGAGGGGGCCCGTAATTCACCCCTCCACTTT
>NA|TRBJ2-5|TRBV7-3|NA
CASSFSGGETQYF
TGTGCCAGCAGCTTTTCTGGGGGGGAGACCCAGTACTTC
>NA|TRBJ2-2|TRBV2|NA
CASKHDTGELFF
TGTGCCAGCAAGCATGACACCGGGGAGCTGTTTTTT
>NA|TRBJ1-1|TRBV9|NA
CASSPTPAGNTEAFF
TGTGCCAGCAGCCCTACACCAGCGGGGAACACTGAAGCTTTCTTT
>TRBD2|TRBJ2-1|TRBV10-1|NA
CASSESGLAGEFF
TGCGCCAGCAGTGAGTCAGGGCTAGCGGGAGAGTTCTTC
>NA|TRBJ2-5|TRBV29-1|NA
CSVPSPRVPYF
TGCAGCGTTCCCTCTCCCCGTGTCCCGTACTTC
>TRBD1|TRBJ2-1|TRBV28|NA
CASSPNRDRSTMKQFF
TGTGCCAGCAGTCCGAACCGGGACAGGTCTACAATGAAGCAGTTCTTC
>NA|TRBJ1-2|TRBV28|NA
CASSLQRYYGYTF
TGTGCCAGCAGCCTACAGAGATACTATGGCTACACCTTC
>NA|TRBJ1-2|TRBV7-2|NA
CASSLAFGGFDYGYTF
TGTGCCAGCAGCTTAGCCTTTGGGGGATTCGACTATGGCTACACCTTC
>NA|TRBJ2-7|TRBV5-1|NA
CASSLTSGDYEQYF
TGCGCCAGCAGCTTGACCTCCGGGGACTACGAGCAGTACTTC
>NA|TRBJ2-3|TRBV6-4|NA
CASSDSGQPGADTQYF
TGTGCCAGCAGTGACTCGGGACAGCCGGGGGCAGATACGCAGTATTTT
>TRBD1|TRBJ2-1|TRBV7-2|NA
CASSFKDRAQGQFF
TGTGCCAGCAGCTTTAAGGACAGGGCGCAAGGGCAGTTCTTC
>NA|TRBJ2-7|TRBV19|NA
CASSSTGRAGREQYF
TGTGCCAGTAGTTCCACGGGGCGAGCCGGTCGGGAGCAGTACTTC
>TRBD1|TRBJ2-7|TRBV7-8|NA
CASSQGTGQSKYEQYF
TGTGCCAGCAGCCAGGGGACAGGTCAGAGCAAATACGAGCAGTACTTC
>NA|TRBJ2-2|TRBV7-2|NA
CASSRRVQAGELFF
TGTGCCAGCAGCCGCCGGGTCCAAGCCGGGGAGCTGTTTTTT
>TRBD1|TRBJ1-1|TRBV7-2|once
CASSLQGGDTEAFF
TGTGCCAGCAGCTTACAGGGGGGGGACACTGAAGCTTTCTTT
>NA|TRBJ1-1|TRBV7-3|NA
CASSLTPRTEAFF
TGTGCCAGCAGCTTAACCCCACGCACTGAAGCTTTCTTT
>NA|TRBJ2-5|TRBV6-6|NA
CASSYGFGMSQETQYF
TGTGCCAGCAGTTACGGTTTCGGTATGTCTCAAGAGACCCAGTACTTC
>NA|TRBJ2-6|TRBV9|NA
CASSPRDFSSGANVLTF
TGTGCCAGCAGCCCGAGGGACTTCAGCTCTGGGGCCAACGTCCTGACTTTC
>NA|TRBJ2-7|TRBV29-1|NA
CSAGTDRYEQYF
TGCAGTGCCGGGACGGATAGATACGAGCAGTACTTC
>TRBD1|TRBJ1-3|TRBV7-2|NA
CASSRNRGTIYF
TGTGCCAGCAGCCGGAACAGGGGTACCATATATTTT